This T cell receptor beta chain was obtained from a study of T cell responses to AZD1222 COVID-19 vaccine. V lost 3 bases and J lost 0; bases outside the gene matches: 8. The CDR3 contains 17 residues. Germline loops: CDR1 LGHDT, CDR2 YNNKEL (reference sequence). Study conclusions and caveats: A reported finding is that nearly half of spike-specific TCRs target unmutated variant regions.

On this clone itself: Its antigen is not known.

TCRdb's copy holds only in-frame clones and misses some; the assay was immunoSEQ multiplex PCR. Among about 150,000 clones listed, over 90% were seen once. This chain connects TRBV3-1 (or the pseudogene TRBV3-2) to TRBJ1-3, with 7 bases fitting TRBD1. This TCR came from an adult in good health. The sample here was peripheral blood, taken on day 0 of AZD1222 vaccination. The CDR3 coding sequence is TGTGCCAGCAGCCAGTACCGGGACAGCAGCTCTGGAAACACCATATATTTT. It codes for CASSQYRDSSSGNTIYF.